This passage covers 20 T cell receptor beta chains from one sample sequenced in a study of tissue T cells after allogeneic stem cell transplantation. TCRdb's table, derived via immunoSEQ multiplex PCR, lists solely in-frame clones and lacks some. The sample comprises 8,500 to 10,000 clones, 56% of which are singletons, and around 19% rests with the top ten. Sequenced here: tissue from the jejunum, sampled at autopsy. These receptors came from a female donor over 55 with lung cancer.

The rearrangement uses TRBV30 and TRBJ1-1; no reliable D call. V gave up 5 bases and J gave up 3 bases, with 10 bases separating them. CDR1 GTSNPN and CDR2 SVGIG come from the germline V gene (reference sequence). The CDR3 spans 12 residues. This chain's CDR3 is CAWGEQHTEAFF. CDR3 DNA: TGTGCCTGGGGAGAACAGCACACTGAAGCTTTCTTT.

This clone is medium-sized (0.01 to 0.1%) within its sample. At the DNA level, this CDR3 is encoded by other sequences in the same sample as well. This rearrangement joins TRBV7-9 to TRBJ2-5; D is perhaps TRBD2 (5 bases). Germline V lookup: CDR1 SEHNR, CDR2 FQNEAQ (reference sequence). Trimming took 0 bases from V and 1 from J, leaving 6 bases between them. The CDR3 spans 14 residues. The CDR3 protein is CASSLAGVQETQYF. CDR3 DNA: TGTGCCAGCAGCTTAGCCGGGGTCCAAGAGACCCAGTACTTC.

V gene TRBV30 combines with J gene TRBJ1-4; D is ambiguous. Trimming removed 0 bases from V and 5 bases from J, with 7 bases in between. The CDR3 spans 13 residues. The germline V gene encodes CDR1 GTSNPN and CDR2 SVGIG (reference sequence). The CDR3, as DNA: TGTGCCTGGAGTGTACTGAGGAATGAAAAACTGTTTTTT. Encoded protein: CAWSVLRNEKLFF.

By its share, this clone is medium-sized (0.01 to 0.1%). This rearrangement joins TRBV6-2 or TRBV6-3 to TRBJ2-2; D call uncertain. Trimming removed 5 bases from V and 6 bases from J, with 7 bases in between. Germline assignment: CDR1 MNHEY and CDR2 SVGEGT. The length of the CDR3 is 12 residues. Here the CDR3 DNA reads TGTGCCAGCAGTCAACATTCCGGGGAGCTGTTTTTT. Translation: CASSQHSGELFF.

This clone is classed as medium-sized (0.01 to 0.1%). The chain recombines TRBV5-5 with TRBJ2-7; 8 bases match TRBD1. Trimming took 4 bases from V and 2 from J; bases not matched to a gene: 11. The length of the CDR3 is 16 residues. Germline-derived CDR1 and CDR2 are SGHKS and YYEKEE (reference sequence). CDR3 DNA: TGTGCCAGCAGCGCGTCGCCAGGGGGCGCGCCCTACGAGCAGTACTTC. Protein: CASSASPGGAPYEQYF.

This chain links TRBV21-1 with TRBJ1-2; TRBD1 is the table's D call, not checked against the DNA. TRBV21-1 is a recognized pseudogene. The CDR3 runs 16 residues. DNA of the CDR3: TGTGCCAGCAGCAAAGCCCAGGACAGAGCTAACTATGGCTACACCTTC. Translating it yields CASSKAQDRANYGYTF.

The V gene is TRBV15, the J gene TRBJ2-5, with 7 bases identical to TRBD1. The length of the CDR3 is 15 residues. Looked up from germline, CDR1 is LNHNV and CDR2 is YYDKDF (reference sequence). Trimming took 2 bases from V and 2 from J; bases not matched to a gene: 5. CDR3 nucleotides: TGTGCCACCAGCAGAAAGGGACAGTCGCAAGAGACCCAGTACTTC. This translates into CATSRKGQSQETQYF.

CDR3 loop: CASSLEATQYF. CDR3 DNA sequence: TGTGCCAGCAGCTTGGAGGCGACCCAGTACTTC. The chain uses TRBV5-8 and TRBJ2-5; unclear D gene. CDR1 and CDR2 (germline): SGHTS, YDEGEE. The V end lost 0 bases, the J end lost 7 bases, and 4 bases lay between the germline ends. CDR3 size: 11 residues.

This clone is labeled medium-sized. This chain connects TRBV6-2 or TRBV6-3 to TRBJ1-2, with D tentatively TRBD1 (5 bases). Trimming left V 6 bases short and J 10 bases short, with 24 bases between. This CDR3 contains 15 residues. The germline gives CDR1 MNHEY, CDR2 SVGEGT. The CDR3 sequence is CASSSLTPGGDFYTF. The DNA of the CDR3 is TGTGCCAGCAGCTCACTGACTCCCGGAGGGGATTTCTACACCTTC.

The gene calls are TRBV5-1 and TRBJ2-2; D is ambiguous. Trimming removed 1 base from V and 1 base from J, with 14 bases in between. The CDR3 has 17 residues. Germline assignment: CDR1 SGHRS and CDR2 YFSETQ. The chain's CDR3 is CASSLLIGPLNTGELFF. The DNA of the CDR3 is TGCGCCAGCAGCTTGCTAATCGGGCCTCTGAACACCGGGGAGCTGTTTTTT. Full variable domain (remainder filled in from reference TRBV5-1 and TRBJ2-2): KAGVTQTPRYLIKTRGQQVTLSCSPISGHRSVSWYQQTPGQGLQFLFEYFSETQRNKGNFPGRFSGRQFSNSRSEMNVSTLELGDSALYLCASSLLIGPLNTGELFFGEGSRLTVL.

This clone came up once. The chain recombines TRBV18 with TRBJ1-1; 9 bases agree with TRBD1. The CDR3 loop spans 14 amino acids. Germline loops: CDR1 KGHSH, CDR2 LQKENI. Trimming removed 4 bases from V and 6 bases from J; junction bases left unmatched: 6. The CDR3 DNA is TGTGCCAGCTCACAACAGGGGGCCAGCGCTGAAGCTTTCTTT. This codes for CASSQQGASAEAFF.

The V call is TRBV6-2 or TRBV6-3, the J call TRBJ2-2; no definite D call. This CDR3 comprises 11 residues. The V gene lost 6 bases and the J gene lost 11 bases, with 10 bases spanning the gap. Germline-derived CDR1 and CDR2 are MNHEY and SVGEGT. For the CDR3, the DNA is TGTGCCAGCAGCCGCCATGTAGAGCTGTTTTTT. It codes for CASSRHVELFF.

The V call is TRBV5-8, the J call TRBJ1-2; no clear D gene. The CDR3 is 13 residues long. V was shortened by 2 bases and J by 1 base, with 6 bases between the two germline ends. CDR1 SGHTS and CDR2 YDEGEE come from the germline V gene. CDR3 residues: CASSFRSNYGYTF. The CDR3 bases are TGTGCCAGCAGCTTTAGAAGTAACTATGGCTACACCTTC.

This clone was seen once. The rearrangement links TRBV19 to TRBJ2-1, with D possibly being TRBD1 (6 bases). V lost 5 bases and J lost 8, with 22 bases in between. The CDR3 totals 16 residues. Germline V CDR1 and CDR2: LNHDA, SQIVND (reference sequence). The CDR3 DNA reads as TGTGCCAGTAGTGATCAGGGGTCCAAACGGCTGGATGAGCAGTTCTTC. Its translation: CASSDQGSKRLDEQFF.

J is TRBJ1-2 and V is TRBV2; TRBD1 matches at 8 bases. Germline lookup yields CDR1 SNHLY and CDR2 FYNNEI. There are 13 residues in the CDR3. The V segment lost 6 bases and the J segment 13 bases; nucleotides outside the gene matches: 13. As DNA, the CDR3 is TGTGCCAGCAGCCAGGACAGGGAGGAGTGTCGCACCTTC. Its translation: CASSQDREECRTF.

This clone was counted between two and nine times. V gene TRBV7-6 combines with J gene TRBJ1-1, with 8 bases lining up with TRBD1. Unmatched junction bases numbered 10, after V lost 1 base and J lost 6 bases. CDR1 and CDR2 from the germline V gene are SGHVS and FNYEAQ. This CDR3 comprises 16 residues. The CDR3 reads CASSLEAGGGFAEAFF. CDR3 nucleotides: TGTGCCAGCAGCTTAGAGGCAGGGGGCGGTTTCGCTGAAGCTTTCTTT.

The rearrangement links TRBV5-4 to TRBJ2-3; weak D call: TRBD2 (6 bases). Trimming took 0 bases from V and 6 from J, leaving 17 bases between them. The CDR3 has 16 amino acids. Germline CDR1 is SGHNT and CDR2 is YYREEE (reference sequence). CDR3 sequence (DNA): TGTGCCAGCAGCTTGGCCATGAGGAGGGGCCAGGATACGCAGTATTTT. The encoded protein is CASSLAMRRGQDTQYF.

This clone is labeled medium-sized. The rearrangement uses TRBV29-1 and TRBJ2-5; 15 bases fit TRBD2. CDR1 is SQVTM, CDR2 ANQGSEA, per germline. Trimming at V came to 8 bases and at J to 11 bases, leaving 12 bases not matched to a gene. This CDR3 comprises 14 residues. In DNA form, the CDR3 reads TGCAGCACCCCGGGACTAGCGGGGGGACTGACGCAGTACTTC. Translating gives CSTPGLAGGLTQYF.

This clone was detected a few times. The genes are TRBV7-8 and TRBJ2-1; a possible D gene is TRBD1 (5 bases). Germline V gene lookup returns CDR1 SGHVS and CDR2 FQNEAQ. The CDR3 has 17 residues. V lost 1 base to trimming and J lost 8 bases, with 21 bases between them. CDR3 amino acids: CASSLEPTGPWADEQFF. In DNA form, the CDR3 reads TGTGCCAGCAGCTTAGAGCCAACAGGACCATGGGCCGATGAGCAGTTCTTC.

This clone was observed a few times. This chain uses TRBV2 with TRBJ2-2; D may match TRBD1 or TRBD2 (5 bases each). The ends were cut back, 6 bases at V and 1 base at J, with 18 bases in the middle. The CDR3 runs to 17 residues. Germline V gene lookup returns CDR1 SNHLY and CDR2 FYNNEI. The CDR3 loop is CASSETSSGLNTGELFF. CDR3 in DNA: TGTGCCAGCAGCGAAACCAGCTCGGGGCTGAACACCGGGGAGCTGTTTTTT.